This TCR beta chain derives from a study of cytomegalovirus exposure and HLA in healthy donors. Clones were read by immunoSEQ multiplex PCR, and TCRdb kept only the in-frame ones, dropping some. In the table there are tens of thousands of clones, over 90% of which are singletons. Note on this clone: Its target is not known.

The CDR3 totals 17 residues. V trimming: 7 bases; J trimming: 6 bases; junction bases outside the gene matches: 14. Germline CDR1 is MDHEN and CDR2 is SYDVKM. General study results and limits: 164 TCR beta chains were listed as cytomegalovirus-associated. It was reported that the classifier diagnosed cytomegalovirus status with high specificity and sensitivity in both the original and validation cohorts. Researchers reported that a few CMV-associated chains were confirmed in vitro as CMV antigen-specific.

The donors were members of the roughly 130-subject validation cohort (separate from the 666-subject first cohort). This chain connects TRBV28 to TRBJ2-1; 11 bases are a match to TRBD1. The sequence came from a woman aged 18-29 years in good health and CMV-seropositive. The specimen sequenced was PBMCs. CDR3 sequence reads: CASTPLEGQGGLNEQFF. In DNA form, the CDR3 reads TGTGCCAGCACCCCCCTCGAGGGACAGGGGGGACTCAATGAGCAGTTCTTC.